This TCR beta chain was found in a study of shared clonotypes between healthy human individuals. Template for every sorted-subset replicate PCR totaled roughly 210 ng DNA, approximately 30,000 T cell genomes. Profiled with immunoSEQ multiplex PCR; TCRdb holds only in-frame clones, not every one. The data contain about 2.4 million clones, 93% of them seen just once; the ten biggest clones take up approximately 0.37%. Trimming pared 0 bases from V and 8 bases from J, leaving 8 bases between. CDR3 length equals 13 residues. The germline CDR1 and CDR2 sequences are LGHNA and YNFKEQ. The source material was naive CD4+ T cells from PBMCs. Regarding subset: CD45RA+ positively selected. This sequence was found in a man aged 18 to 29 in good health. Some clones in this sample may be carry-over from other donors' samples. The V call is TRBV4-2, the J call TRBJ2-1; D call uncertain. The CDR3 spells CASSQDVIYEQFF. The CDR3 DNA follows: TGTGCCAGCAGCCAAGACGTAATCTATGAGCAGTTCTTC.